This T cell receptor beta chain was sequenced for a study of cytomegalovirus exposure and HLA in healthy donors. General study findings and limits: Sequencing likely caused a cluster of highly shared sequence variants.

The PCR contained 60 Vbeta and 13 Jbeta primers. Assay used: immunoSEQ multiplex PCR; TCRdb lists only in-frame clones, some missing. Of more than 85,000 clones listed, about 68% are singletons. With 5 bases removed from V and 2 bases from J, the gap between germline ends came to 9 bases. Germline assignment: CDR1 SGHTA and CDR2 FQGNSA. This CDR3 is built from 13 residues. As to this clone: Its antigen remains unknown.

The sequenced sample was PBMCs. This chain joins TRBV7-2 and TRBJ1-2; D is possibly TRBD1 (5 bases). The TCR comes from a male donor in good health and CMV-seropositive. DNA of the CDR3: TGTGCCAGCAGCCAGCGACAGAACTATGGCTACACCTTC. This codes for CASSQRQNYGYTF.